A selection of T cell receptor beta chains follows, all from one sample in a study of early T cells in non-severe SARS-CoV-2 infection. MiXCR, applied by TCRdb to the 5' RACE reads, yields one record per CDR3 protein. In the table there are roughly 63,000 distinct CDR3 sequences, 10% to 15% of which are singletons. Input material: whole blood. The source of these receptors is an adult who was a healthcare worker with PCR-confirmed SARS-CoV-2 infection or an uninfected control (not recorded which). Each CDR3 is given with its conserved first and last residue. A D gene is named only where the DNA matches it firmly. Size values are once, few and many counts, or a class for expanded clones, and some rows have none.

V,J,size,D,CDR3,DNA
TRBV2,TRBJ2-7,many,TRBD2,CASSEAAIAGGFLNEQYF,TGTGCCAGCAGTGAAGCGGCGATAGCGGGGGGCTTTTTGAACGAGCAGTACTTC
TRBV7-7,TRBJ2-5,-,TRBD2,CASSRGDGGSQETQYF,TGTGCTAGCAGCCGTGGGGACGGGGGGAGCCAAGAGACCCAGTACTTC
TRBV7-2,TRBJ2-2,many,TRBD2,CASSQPTSSQAAGELFF,TGTGCCAGCAGCCAACCGACTAGCTCCCAAGCGGCGGGGGAGCTGTTTTTT
TRBV5-5,TRBJ2-1,-,-,CASSTQVWEQFF,TGTGCCAGCAGCACCCAGGTATGGGAGCAGTTCTTC
TRBV20-1,TRBJ2-1,many,TRBD1,CSADRTGYYNEQFF,TGCAGTGCGGACCGGACAGGATATTACAATGAGCAGTTCTTC
TRBV9,TRBJ2-5,many,-,CASSVGSGQETQYF,TGTGCCAGCAGCGTAGGGAGCGGCCAAGAGACCCAGTACTTC
TRBV3-1,TRBJ1-2,many,-,CASSHRGDRPYGYTF,TGTGCCAGCAGCCATCGGGGCGACAGGCCCTATGGCTACACCTTC
TRBV2,TRBJ2-3,many,TRBD2,CASSGTSGGADTQYF,TGTGCCAGCAGTGGGACTAGCGGGGGAGCAGATACGCAGTATTTT
TRBV29-1,TRBJ2-4,-,-,CSATLIRGKNIQYF,TGCAGCGCCACACTCATCCGGGGCAAAAACATTCAGTACTTC
TRBV7-9,TRBJ1-1,many,-,CASSLAASPMNTEAFF,TGTGCCAGCAGCTTAGCGGCCAGTCCCATGAACACTGAAGCTTTCTTT
TRBV29-1,TRBJ2-7,many,-,CSVQTARYEQYF,TGCAGCGTGCAGACAGCCCGCTACGAGCAGTACTTC
TRBV4-3,TRBJ2-3,few,-,CASSQAFLGRSSTDTQYF,TGCGCCAGCAGCCAAGCGTTCCTTGGGCGCAGTTCCACAGATACGCAGTATTTT
TRBV7-2,TRBJ2-1,few,-,CASSPRQVTHEQFF,TGTGCCAGCAGCCCCAGACAGGTGACCCATGAGCAGTTCTTC
TRBV6-5,TRBJ1-1,-,-,CASSYSQGSTEAFF,TGTGCCAGCAGTTACTCCCAGGGTTCGACTGAAGCTTTCTTT
TRBV10-1,TRBJ2-2,-,TRBD2,CASSSRLAGGNTGELFF,TGCGCCAGCAGCTCTCGACTAGCGGGGGGCAACACCGGGGAGCTGTTTTTT
TRBV7-2,TRBJ2-7,few,-,CASSLDRVNEQYF,TGTGCCAGCAGCTTAGACAGGGTCAACGAGCAGTACTTC
TRBV18,TRBJ2-1,many,TRBD1,CASSLDRGNEQFF,TGTGCCAGCTCACTCGACAGGGGCAATGAGCAGTTCTTC
TRBV21-1,TRBJ2-2,few,-,CASSKTGNTGELFF,TGTGCCAGCAGTAAGACAGGGAACACCGGGGAGCTGTTTTTT
TRBV6-5,TRBJ2-1,many,TRBD2,CASSYLASGGNEQFF,TGTGCCAGCAGTTACCTGGCTAGCGGAGGGAATGAGCAGTTCTTC
TRBV9,TRBJ1-2,many,-,CASSVRSQGYYGYTF,TGTGCCAGCAGCGTCCGCTCCCAGGGTTACTATGGCTACACCTTC
TRBV6-5,TRBJ1-3,-,-,CASSSSPSGNTIYF,TGTGCCAGCAGTTCCTCGCCCTCTGGAAACACCATATATTTT
TRBV5-1,TRBJ2-7,many,-,CASSLLTGLSSYEQYF,TGCGCCAGCAGCTTGTTAACAGGCCTCAGCTCCTACGAGCAGTACTTC
TRBV7-9,TRBJ2-3,-,-,CASSLVRAGSVTDTQYF,TGTGCCAGCAGCTTAGTCCGGGCAGGGTCCGTAACAGATACGCAGTATTTT
TRBV4-3,TRBJ2-6,medium-sized,-,CASSQDFGNSGANVLTF,TGCGCCAGCAGCCAAGATTTCGGAAACTCTGGGGCCAACGTCCTGACTTTC
TRBV11-2,TRBJ2-1,-,TRBD1,CASSSWTGPTYNEQFF,TGTGCCAGCAGCTCATGGACAGGGCCAACCTACAATGAGCAGTTCTTC
TRBV6-1,TRBJ2-7,few,TRBD2,CASSGEGPSYEQYF,TGTGCCAGCAGTGGGGAGGGGCCATCCTACGAGCAGTACTTC
TRBV20-1,TRBJ2-3,-,-,CSARAGDRADTQYF,TGCAGTGCTAGAGCGGGGGACCGGGCAGATACGCAGTATTTT
TRBV20-1,TRBJ2-5,-,-,CSADRQATGETQYF,TGCAGTGCTGACCGACAGGCGACGGGAGAGACCCAGTACTTC
TRBV6-2/TRBV6-3,TRBJ2-3,many,-,CASSYSWANTDTQYF,TGTGCCAGCAGTTACTCCTGGGCAAACACAGATACGCAGTATTTT
TRBV9,TRBJ1-6,many,TRBD1,CASSVMDRNNSPLHF,TGTGCCAGCAGCGTTATGGACAGGAATAATTCACCCCTCCACTTT
TRBV6-4,TRBJ2-2,medium-sized,-,CASSDEGTTGELFF,TGTGCCAGCAGTGACGAGGGGACTACCGGGGAGCTGTTTTTT